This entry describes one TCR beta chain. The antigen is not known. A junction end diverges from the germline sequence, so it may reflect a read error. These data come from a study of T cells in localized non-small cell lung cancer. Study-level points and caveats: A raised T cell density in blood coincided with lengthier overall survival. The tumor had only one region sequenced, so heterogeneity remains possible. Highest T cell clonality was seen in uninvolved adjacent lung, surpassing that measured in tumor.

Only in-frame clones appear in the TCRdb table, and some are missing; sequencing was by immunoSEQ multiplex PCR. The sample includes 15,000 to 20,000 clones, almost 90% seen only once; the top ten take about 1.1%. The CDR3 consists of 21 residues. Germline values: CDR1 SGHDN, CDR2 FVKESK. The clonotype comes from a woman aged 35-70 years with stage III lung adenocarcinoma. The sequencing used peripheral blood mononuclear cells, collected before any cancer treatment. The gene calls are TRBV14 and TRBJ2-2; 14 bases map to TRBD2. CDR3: CAGSQAGKPGLAGVDTGELFF. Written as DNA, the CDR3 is TGTGCCGGCAGCCAAGCAGGGAAACCGGGACTAGCGGGAGTTGACACCGGGGAGCTGTTTTTT.